This record covers a single T cell receptor beta chain. This sample was included in a study of blood T cells in healthy people across ages. Next came a second PCR, run for about 7 to 12 cycles, which used a sample-barcoded 5' primer along with a J-beta primer mix. The template-switch adaptor was a 5' adaptor with 12 random nucleotides. It tagged each cDNA molecule. Via MiXCR, TCRdb re-called the 5' RACE reads, giving one row per CDR3 protein. Among about 1.6 million distinct CDR3 sequences listed, almost 35% were seen once. CDR1 is SEHNR and CDR2 is FQNEAQ in the germline V gene (reference sequence). The V end was cut by 5 bases, the J end by 0 bases, with 13 bases between. The length of the CDR3 is 15 residues.

This clonotype originated in a woman between 25 and 40 years old in good health. The sample taken for sequencing was blood. This chain uses TRBV7-9 with TRBJ1-2, with D possibly being TRBD1 (5 bases). The CDR3 loop is CASSGRGVANYGYTF. CDR3 in DNA: TGTGCCAGCAGCGGCCGAGGGGTAGCTAACTATGGCTACACCTTC.